The 21 T cell receptor beta chains given below trace back to one sample, sequenced in a study of identical twins. Using its own MiXCR run on the 5' RACE reads, TCRdb lists one record per CDR3 protein. Here the sample spans fewer than 650,000 distinct CDR3 sequences, 7.1% being singletons. Separately, the same data were catalogued under a study of yellow fever vaccine responses in identical twins.

The sequenced sample consisted of PBMCs. The receptors here all came from a woman aged 18 to 35 in good health.

The chain couples TRBV13 to TRBJ2-2; tentatively, D is TRBD1 (5 bases). The V end lost 11 bases, the J end lost 2 bases, and 9 bases lay between the germline ends. Germline V gives CDR1 PRHDT, CDR2 FYEKMQ (reference sequence). The CDR3 spans 12 residues. As DNA, the CDR3 is TGTGCCCTGGGGCGAAACACCGGGGAGCTGTTTTTT. Encoded protein: CALGRNTGELFF.

This chain joins TRBV9 and TRBJ2-2; D uncertain. Trimming removed 0 bases at V and 3 bases at J, with 12 bases between. Germline V gene data show CDR1 as SGDLS and CDR2 as YYNGEE. The CDR3 length is 16 residues. CDR3 nucleotide sequence: TGTGCCAGCAGCGTAGAGGACCCACGGTACACCGGGGAGCTGTTTTTT. This translates into CASSVEDPRYTGELFF.

The gene calls are TRBV6-5 and TRBJ2-3; maybe TRBD1 (6 bases). V was clipped by 6 bases and J by 1 base, with 17 bases between them. In germline, CDR1 is MNHEY, CDR2 SVGAGI. This CDR3 region has 16 residues. In DNA, the CDR3 is TGTGCCAGCAGGAAAAAGGGGGTAGTGGGCACAGATACGCAGTATTTT. Protein sequence: CASRKKGVVGTDTQYF.

This CDR3 reads CASSAPVAGSYNEQFF. The CDR3 DNA reads as TGTGCCAGCAGCGCGCCGGTCGCGGGCTCCTACAATGAGCAGTTCTTC. The chain links TRBV28 to TRBJ2-1; possibly TRBD2 for D (5 bases). Germline CDR1 reads MDHEN; CDR2 reads SYDVKM. Between the trimmed V and J ends, which lost 6 bases and 0 bases, there was a span of 15 bases. The CDR3 length is 16 residues.

This clonotype was seen ten or more times. J is TRBJ2-1 and V is TRBV12-3 or TRBV12-4; D remains ambiguous. This CDR3 is built from 11 residues. V was pared by 7 bases and J by 12 bases, with 13 bases between. DNA for the CDR3: TGTGCCAGCACTAACCTGACTGGGCAGTTCTTC. It is translated as CASTNLTGQFF.

This clonotype has only a few counts. The J gene is TRBJ2-7, the V gene TRBV7-9; no reliable D call. Trimming removed 10 bases at V and 1 base at J, with 23 bases between. CDR1 and CDR2 from the germline V gene are SEHNR and FQNEAQ (reference sequence). This CDR3 is 16 amino acids long. CDR3 coding DNA: TGTGCCACCGTATGTGGCAGCCAGAAGTCTTCCTACGAGCAGTACTTC. Translating gives CATVCGSQKSSYEQYF. The variable domain in full, with the rest retrieved from reference TRBV7-9 and TRBJ2-7, is DTGVSQNPRHKITKRGQNVTFRCDPISEHNRLYWYRQTLGQGPEFLTYFQNEAQLEKSRLLSDRFSAERPKGSFSTLEIQRTEQGDSAMYLCATVCGSQKSSYEQYFGPGTRLTVT.

There are a few counts of this clonotype. The chain carries TRBV29-1 and TRBJ2-2; TRBD2 matches 13 bases. The CDR3 covers 15 residues. Unmatched junction bases numbered 5, after V lost 6 bases and J lost 4 bases. Per germline, CDR1 SQVTM and CDR2 ANQGSEA. This CDR3 reads CSVHGTSGVTGELFF. The CDR3 bases are TGCAGCGTGCATGGGACTAGCGGGGTCACCGGGGAGCTGTTTTTT.

This clonotype appeared a few times. The chain combines TRBV28 with TRBJ1-5; D ambiguous. CDR1 MDHEN and CDR2 SYDVKM come from the germline V gene. V was shortened by 5 bases and J by 2 bases, with 13 bases between the two germline ends. This CDR3 spans 15 amino acids. The CDR3 is CASSPPYGRNQPQHF. For the CDR3, the DNA is TGTGCCAGCAGTCCCCCGTATGGCCGCAATCAGCCCCAGCATTTT.

The rearrangement uses TRBV7-3 and TRBJ2-6; 13 bases line up with TRBD2. The CDR3 is 18 residues long. With 4 bases clipped from V and 1 base from J, the junction kept 4 bases outside the gene matches. The germline gives CDR1 SGHTA, CDR2 FQGTGA. Written as DNA, the CDR3 is TGTGCCAGCAGCTCGACTAGCGGGAGGAGGTCTGGGGCCAACGTCCTGACTTTC. Its protein is CASSSTSGRRSGANVLTF.

This clonotype has a handful of counts. The chain links TRBV20-1 to TRBJ2-7; the match to TRBD2 covers 12 bases. The germline CDR1 and CDR2 sequences are DFQATT and SNEGSKA (reference sequence). With V trimmed by 2 bases and J by 7 bases, 6 bases remained unmatched. The CDR3 has 14 residues. Here the CDR3 DNA reads TGCAGTGCTAGACCTGGACTAGCGGGAAGGGAGCAGTACTTC. Its protein is CSARPGLAGREQYF.

This clonotype occurred many times. The chain carries TRBV12-3 or TRBV12-4 and TRBJ1-4; 7 positions agree with TRBD1. CDR3 length: 14 amino acids. J lost 8 bases, V lost 8 bases, and 11 bases had no gene match. For the CDR3, the DNA is TGTGCCAGCCAACTCAGGGGGGACGTGGAAAAACTGTTTTTT. Its protein product is CASQLRGDVEKLFF.

This clonotype has a count of ten or more. The rearrangement uses TRBV7-2 and TRBJ2-2; D uncertain. Trimming removed 2 bases at V and 2 bases at J, with 9 bases between. Germline V CDR1 and CDR2: SGHTA, FQGNSA. The CDR3 spans 15 residues. The CDR3 region has the DNA TGTGCCAGCAGCTTAAAATTGAGTAACACCGGGGAGCTGTTTTTT. Translation: CASSLKLSNTGELFF.

This clonotype came up a few times. The V and J genes are TRBV12-3 or TRBV12-4 and TRBJ2-4, with D perhaps matching TRBD1 (6 bases). The V and J ends lost 5 bases and 0 bases respectively, with 20 bases between them. The CDR3 is 18 residues long. The CDR3 coding sequence is TGTGCCAGCAGTCCCAGGGACATTTTTCTTCCAGCCAAAAACATTCAGTACTTC. It encodes CASSPRDIFLPAKNIQYF.

This clonotype was seen a few times. The chain couples TRBV20-1 to TRBJ2-1; no clear D gene. This CDR3 region has 13 residues. CDR1 DFQATT and CDR2 SNEGSKA come from the germline V gene (reference sequence). Trimming removed 1 base from V and 8 bases from J, with 12 bases in between. CDR3: CSARVLLPDEQFF. CDR3 DNA: TGCAGTGCTAGAGTCTTGTTACCCGATGAGCAGTTCTTC.

V and J are TRBV3-1 and TRBJ2-1; 10 nucleotides agree with TRBD2. The CDR3 totals 13 residues. CDR1 is LGHDT, CDR2 YNNKEL, per germline (reference sequence). Trimming removed 3 bases from V and 10 bases from J; junction bases left unmatched: 3. CDR3: CASSQLSGGEQFF. The DNA for the CDR3 is TGTGCCAGCAGCCAGCTTAGCGGGGGGGAGCAGTTCTTC.

This clonotype was detected a few times. The chain recombines TRBV3-1 with TRBJ1-1; maybe TRBD1 (6 bases). Germline V CDR1 and CDR2: LGHDT, YNNKEL (reference sequence). V was pared by 5 bases and J by 4 bases, with 17 bases between. This CDR3 region has 15 residues. CDR3 sequence reads: CASSSTGRRSTEAFF. The CDR3 DNA reads TGTGCCAGCAGCTCCACAGGGCGTAGGAGCACTGAAGCTTTCTTT. Full variable domain (remainder filled in from reference TRBV3-1 and TRBJ1-1): DTAVSQTPKYLVTQMGNDKSIKCEQNLGHDTMYWYKQDSKKFLKIMFSYNNKELIINETVPNRFSPKSPDKAHLNLHINSLELGDSAVYFCASSSTGRRSTEAFFGQGTRLTVV.

The chain combines TRBV7-2 with TRBJ2-5; possibly TRBD1 for D (6 bases). The length of the CDR3 is 18 residues. Trimming pared 6 bases from V and 2 bases from J, leaving 25 bases between. CDR1 and CDR2 from the germline V gene are SGHTA and FQGNSA. The CDR3 sequence: CASSKRTVLSQSQETQYF. The CDR3 bases are TGTGCCAGCAGTAAGCGGACAGTTCTTTCCCAGAGTCAAGAGACCCAGTACTTC.

This clonotype has more than one count but fewer than ten. V gene TRBV12-3 or TRBV12-4 combines with J gene TRBJ1-1; D is ambiguous. The CDR3 consists of 14 residues. V was cut by 3 bases and J by 4 bases, with 12 bases left in between. The DNA for the CDR3 is TGTGCCAGCAGTTTGTTTGGGGAGGGCACTGAAGCTTTCTTT. As protein: CASSLFGEGTEAFF.

This clonotype was recorded many times. This sequence joins TRBV27 and TRBJ2-1; D gene ambiguous. The CDR3 has 15 residues. V dropped 0 bases and J dropped 6 bases, with 12 bases sitting between them. Per the germline V gene, CDR1 is MNHEY and CDR2 is SMNVEV (reference sequence). The CDR3 sequence is CASSLSVHLGNEQFF. CDR3 DNA sequence: TGTGCCAGCAGTTTATCGGTGCACTTGGGCAATGAGCAGTTCTTC.

V usage is TRBV2 and J usage is TRBJ1-1; 7 positions agree with TRBD1. The junction had 5 bases not matched to a gene; V was cut back by 6 bases and J by 1 base. CDR1 SNHLY and CDR2 FYNNEI come from the germline V gene. This CDR3 comprises 14 residues. CDR3 sequence (DNA): TGTGCCAGCAGGCTACAGGGGACGAACACTGAAGCTTTCTTT. It codes for CASRLQGTNTEAFF.

This clonotype was seen more than once but under ten times. The chain employs TRBV3-1 and TRBJ1-4, with TRBD1 identical over 8 bases. This CDR3 spans 15 amino acids. CDR1 LGHDT and CDR2 YNNKEL come from the germline V gene (reference sequence). V shed 4 bases and J 7 bases; nucleotides not matched to a gene: 8. CDR3 sequence: CASSPQGAFFEKLFF. Written as DNA, the CDR3 is TGTGCCAGCAGCCCTCAGGGGGCGTTTTTTGAAAAACTGTTTTTT.